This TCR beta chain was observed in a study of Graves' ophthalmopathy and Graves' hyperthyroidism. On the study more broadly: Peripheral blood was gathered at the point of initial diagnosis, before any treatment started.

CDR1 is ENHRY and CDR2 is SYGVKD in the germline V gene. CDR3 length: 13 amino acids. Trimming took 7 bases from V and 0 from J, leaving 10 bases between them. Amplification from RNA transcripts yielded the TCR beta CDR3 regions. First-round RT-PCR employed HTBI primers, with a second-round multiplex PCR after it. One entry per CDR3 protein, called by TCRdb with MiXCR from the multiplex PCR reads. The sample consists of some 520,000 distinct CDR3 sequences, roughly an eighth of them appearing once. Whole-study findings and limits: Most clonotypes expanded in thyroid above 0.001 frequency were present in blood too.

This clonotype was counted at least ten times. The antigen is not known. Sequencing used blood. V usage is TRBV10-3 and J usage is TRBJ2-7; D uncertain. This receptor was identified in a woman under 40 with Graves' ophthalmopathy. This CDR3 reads CAIKPGTSYEQYF. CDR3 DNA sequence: TGTGCCATCAAACCCGGCACCTCCTACGAGCAGTACTTC.